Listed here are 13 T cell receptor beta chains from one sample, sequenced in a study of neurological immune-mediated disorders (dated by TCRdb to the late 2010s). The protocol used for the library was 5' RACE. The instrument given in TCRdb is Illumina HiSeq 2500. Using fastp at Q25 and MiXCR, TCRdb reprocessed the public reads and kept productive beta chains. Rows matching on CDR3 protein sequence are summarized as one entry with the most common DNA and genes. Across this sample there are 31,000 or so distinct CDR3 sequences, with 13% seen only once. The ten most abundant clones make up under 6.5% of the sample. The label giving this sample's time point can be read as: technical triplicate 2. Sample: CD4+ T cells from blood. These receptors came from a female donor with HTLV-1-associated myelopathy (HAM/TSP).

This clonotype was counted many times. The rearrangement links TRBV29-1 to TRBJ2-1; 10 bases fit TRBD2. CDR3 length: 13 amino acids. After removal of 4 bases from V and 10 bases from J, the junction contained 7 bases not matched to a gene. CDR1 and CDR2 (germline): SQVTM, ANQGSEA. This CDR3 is CSVVVLAGVEQFF. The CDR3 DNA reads TGCAGCGTTGTAGTCCTAGCGGGGGTCGAGCAGTTCTTC.

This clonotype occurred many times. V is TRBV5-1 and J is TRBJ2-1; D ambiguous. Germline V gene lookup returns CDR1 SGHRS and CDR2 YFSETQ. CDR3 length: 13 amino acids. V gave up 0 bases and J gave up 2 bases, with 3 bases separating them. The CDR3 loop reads CASSLGAYNEQFF. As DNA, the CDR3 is TGCGCCAGCAGCTTGGGGGCCTACAATGAGCAGTTCTTC. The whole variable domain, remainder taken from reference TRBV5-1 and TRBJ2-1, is KAGVTQTPRYLIKTRGQQVTLSCSPISGHRSVSWYQQTPGQGLQFLFEYFSETQRNKGNFPGRFSGRQFSNSRSEMNVSTLELGDSALYLCASSLGAYNEQFFGPGTRLTVL.

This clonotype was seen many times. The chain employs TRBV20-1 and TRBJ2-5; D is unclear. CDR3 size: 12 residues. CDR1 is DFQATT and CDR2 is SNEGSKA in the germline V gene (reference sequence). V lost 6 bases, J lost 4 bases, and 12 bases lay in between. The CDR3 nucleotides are TGCAGTGCCAAAGACAAGGGAGAGACCCAGTACTTC. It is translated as CSAKDKGETQYF.

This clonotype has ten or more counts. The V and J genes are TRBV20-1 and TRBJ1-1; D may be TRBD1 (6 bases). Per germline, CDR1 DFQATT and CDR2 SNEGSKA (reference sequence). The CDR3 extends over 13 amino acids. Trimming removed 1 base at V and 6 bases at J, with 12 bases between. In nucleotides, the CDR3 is TGCAGTGCTAGAGCCCAGGGGTTCCCTGAAGCTTTCTTT. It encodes CSARAQGFPEAFF.

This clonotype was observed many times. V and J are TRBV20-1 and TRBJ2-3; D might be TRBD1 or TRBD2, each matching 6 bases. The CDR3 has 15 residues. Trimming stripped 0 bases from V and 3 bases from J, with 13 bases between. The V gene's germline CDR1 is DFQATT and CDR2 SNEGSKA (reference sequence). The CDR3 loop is CSARDQGRGTDTQYF. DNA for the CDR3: TGCAGTGCTAGAGATCAGGGGCGGGGTACAGATACGCAGTATTTT.

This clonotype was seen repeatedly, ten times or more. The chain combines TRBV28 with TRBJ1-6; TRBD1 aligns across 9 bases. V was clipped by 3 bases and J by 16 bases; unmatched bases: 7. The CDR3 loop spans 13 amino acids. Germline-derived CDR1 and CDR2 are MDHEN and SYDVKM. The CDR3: CASSFWDRVVLHF. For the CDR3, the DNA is TGTGCCAGCAGTTTTTGGGACAGGGTGGTTCTCCACTTT.

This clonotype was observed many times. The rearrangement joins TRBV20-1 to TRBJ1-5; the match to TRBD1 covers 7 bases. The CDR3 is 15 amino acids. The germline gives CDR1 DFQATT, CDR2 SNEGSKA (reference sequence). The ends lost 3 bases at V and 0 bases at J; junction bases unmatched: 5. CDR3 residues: CSARAGTDSNQPQHF. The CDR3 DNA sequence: TGCAGTGCTAGGGCCGGGACAGATAGCAATCAGCCCCAGCATTTT.

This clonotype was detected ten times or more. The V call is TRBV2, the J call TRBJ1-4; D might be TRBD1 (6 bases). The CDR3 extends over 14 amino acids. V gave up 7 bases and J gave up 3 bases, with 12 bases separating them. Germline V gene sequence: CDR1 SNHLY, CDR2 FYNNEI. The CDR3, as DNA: TGTGCCAGCAAAATGACAGGACCTAATGAAAAACTGTTTTTT. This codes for CASKMTGPNEKLFF.

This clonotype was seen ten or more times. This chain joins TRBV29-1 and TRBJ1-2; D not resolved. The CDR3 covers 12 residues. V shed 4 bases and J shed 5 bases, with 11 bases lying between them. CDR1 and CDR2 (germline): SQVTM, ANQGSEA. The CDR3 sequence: CSVAPSPYGYTF. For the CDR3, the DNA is TGCAGCGTTGCACCCAGCCCATATGGCTACACCTTC. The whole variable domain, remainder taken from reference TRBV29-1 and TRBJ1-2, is SAVISQKPSRDICQRGTSLTIQCQVDSQVTMMFWYRQQPGQSLTLIATANQGSEATYESGFVIDKFPISRPNLTFSTLTVSNMSPEDSSIYLCSVAPSPYGYTFGSGTRLTVV.

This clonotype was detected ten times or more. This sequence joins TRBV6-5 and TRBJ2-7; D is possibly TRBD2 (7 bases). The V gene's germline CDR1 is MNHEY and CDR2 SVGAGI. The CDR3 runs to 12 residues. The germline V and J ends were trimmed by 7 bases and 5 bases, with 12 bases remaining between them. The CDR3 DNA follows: TGTGCCAGCATCGGGGGGCTTAACGAGCAGTACTTC. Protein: CASIGGLNEQYF.

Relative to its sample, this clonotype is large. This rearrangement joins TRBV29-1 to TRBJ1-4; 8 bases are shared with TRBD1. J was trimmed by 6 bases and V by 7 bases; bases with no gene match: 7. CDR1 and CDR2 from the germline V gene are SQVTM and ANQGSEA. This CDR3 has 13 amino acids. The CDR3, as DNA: TGCAGCGCCGCCGGACAGGGTGATGAAAAACTGTTTTTT. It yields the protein CSAAGQGDEKLFF.

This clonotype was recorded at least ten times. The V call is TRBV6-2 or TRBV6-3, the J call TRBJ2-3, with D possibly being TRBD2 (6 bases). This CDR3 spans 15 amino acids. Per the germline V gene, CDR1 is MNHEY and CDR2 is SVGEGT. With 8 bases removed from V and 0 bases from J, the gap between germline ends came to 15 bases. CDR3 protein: CASGGTLTSTDTQYF. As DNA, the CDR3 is TGTGCCAGCGGAGGGACGTTGACTAGCACAGATACGCAGTATTTT.

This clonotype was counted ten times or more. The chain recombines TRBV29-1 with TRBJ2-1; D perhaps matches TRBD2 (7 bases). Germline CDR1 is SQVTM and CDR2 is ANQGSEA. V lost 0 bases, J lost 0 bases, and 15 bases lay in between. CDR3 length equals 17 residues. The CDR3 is CSVEDPGGRDSYNEQFF. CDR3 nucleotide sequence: TGCAGCGTTGAAGATCCGGGGGGCAGGGACTCCTACAATGAGCAGTTCTTC.